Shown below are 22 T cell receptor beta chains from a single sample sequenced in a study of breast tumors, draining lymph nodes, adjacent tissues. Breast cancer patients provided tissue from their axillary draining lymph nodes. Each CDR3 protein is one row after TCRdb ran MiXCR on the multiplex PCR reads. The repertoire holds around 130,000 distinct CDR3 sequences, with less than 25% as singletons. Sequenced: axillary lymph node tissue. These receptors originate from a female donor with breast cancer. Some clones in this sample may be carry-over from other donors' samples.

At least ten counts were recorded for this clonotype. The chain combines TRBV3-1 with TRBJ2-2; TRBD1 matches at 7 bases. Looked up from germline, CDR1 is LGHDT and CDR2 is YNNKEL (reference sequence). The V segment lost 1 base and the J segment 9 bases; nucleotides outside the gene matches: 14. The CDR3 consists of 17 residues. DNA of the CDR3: TGTGCCAGCAGCCAAGTTTATTCGGGACAGCACTCCAGGGAGCTGTTTTTT. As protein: CASSQVYSGQHSRELFF. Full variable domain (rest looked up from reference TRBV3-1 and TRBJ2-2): DTAVSQTPKYLVTQMGNDKSIKCEQNLGHDTMYWYKQDSKKFLKIMFSYNNKELIINETVPNRFSPKSPDKAHLNLHINSLELGDSAVYFCASSQVYSGQHSRELFFGEGSRLTVL.

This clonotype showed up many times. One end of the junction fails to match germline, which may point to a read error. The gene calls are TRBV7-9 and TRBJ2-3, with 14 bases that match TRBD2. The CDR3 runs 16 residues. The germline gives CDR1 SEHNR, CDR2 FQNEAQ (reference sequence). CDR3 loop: CASTRLAGGSTYTQYF. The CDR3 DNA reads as TGTGCCAGCACCCGACTAGCGGGAGGGAGCACATATACGCAGTATTTT. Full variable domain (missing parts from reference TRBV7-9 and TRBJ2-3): DTGVSQNPRHKITKRGQNVTFRCDPISEHNRLYWYRQTLGQGPEFLTYFQNEAQLEKSRLLSDRFSAERPKGSFSTLEIQRTEQGDSAMYLCASTRLAGGSTYTQYFGPGTRLTVL.

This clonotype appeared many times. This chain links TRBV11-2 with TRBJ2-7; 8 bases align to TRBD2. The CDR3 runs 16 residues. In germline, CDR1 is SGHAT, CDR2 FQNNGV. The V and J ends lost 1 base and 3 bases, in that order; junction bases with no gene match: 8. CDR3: CASSLGLSGSGYEQYF. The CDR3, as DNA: TGTGCCAGCAGCTTAGGGTTAAGCGGGAGTGGCTACGAGCAGTACTTC.

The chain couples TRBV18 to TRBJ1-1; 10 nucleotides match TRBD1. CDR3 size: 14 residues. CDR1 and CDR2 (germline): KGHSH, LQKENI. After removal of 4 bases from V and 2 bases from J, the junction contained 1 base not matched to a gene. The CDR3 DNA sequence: TGTGCCAGCTCACGGGACAGGGGAAACACTGAAGCTTTCTTT. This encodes CASSRDRGNTEAFF.

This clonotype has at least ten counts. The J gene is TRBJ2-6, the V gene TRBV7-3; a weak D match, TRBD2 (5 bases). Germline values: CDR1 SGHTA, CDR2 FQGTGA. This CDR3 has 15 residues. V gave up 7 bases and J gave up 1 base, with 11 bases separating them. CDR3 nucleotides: TGTGCCAGCAACGAACGGGGTTCTGGGGCCAACGTCCTGACTTTC. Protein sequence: CASNERGSGANVLTF. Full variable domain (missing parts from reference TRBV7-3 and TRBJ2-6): GAGVSQTPSNKVTEKGKYVELRCDPISGHTALYWYRQSLGQGPEFLIYFQGTGAADDSGLPNDRFFAVRPEGSVSTLKIQRTERGDSAVYLCASNERGSGANVLTFGAGSRLTVL.

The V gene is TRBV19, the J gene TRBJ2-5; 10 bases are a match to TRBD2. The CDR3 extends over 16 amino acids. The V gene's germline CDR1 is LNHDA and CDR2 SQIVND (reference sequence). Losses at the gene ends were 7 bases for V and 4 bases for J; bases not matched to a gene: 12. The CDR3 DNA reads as TGTGCCAGTACCGATGAGGTAGCGGGAGGTGCAGAGACCCAGTACTTC. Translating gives CASTDEVAGGAETQYF.

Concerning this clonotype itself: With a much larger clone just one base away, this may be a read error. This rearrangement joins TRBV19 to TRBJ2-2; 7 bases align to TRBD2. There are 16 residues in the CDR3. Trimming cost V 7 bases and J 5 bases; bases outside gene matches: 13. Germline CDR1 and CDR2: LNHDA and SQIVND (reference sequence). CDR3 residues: CASKSGGRRLTGELFF. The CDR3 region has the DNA TGTGCCAGTAAAAGTGGCGGGAGACGACTGACCGGGGAGCTGTTTTTT. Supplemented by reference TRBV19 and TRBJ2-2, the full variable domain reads DGGITQSPKYLFRKEGQNVTLSCEQNLNHDAMYWYRQDPGQGLRLIYYSQIVNDFQKGDIAEGYSVSREKKESFPLTVTSAQKNPTAFYLCASKSGGRRLTGELFFGEGSRLTVL.

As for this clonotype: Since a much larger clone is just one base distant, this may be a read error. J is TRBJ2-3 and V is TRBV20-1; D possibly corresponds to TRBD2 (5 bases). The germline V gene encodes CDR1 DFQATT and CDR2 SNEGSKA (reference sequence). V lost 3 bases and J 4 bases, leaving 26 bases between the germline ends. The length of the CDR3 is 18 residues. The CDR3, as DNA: TGCAGTGCTAGTGATGGGCTAGCTAACCTTATGGGCGCAGATACGCAGTATTTT. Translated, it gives CSASDGLANLMGADTQYF.

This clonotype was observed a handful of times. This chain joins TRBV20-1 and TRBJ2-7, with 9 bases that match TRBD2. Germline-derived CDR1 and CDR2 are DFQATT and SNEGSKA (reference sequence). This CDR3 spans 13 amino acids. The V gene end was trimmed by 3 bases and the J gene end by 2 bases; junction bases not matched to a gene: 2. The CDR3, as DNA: TGCAGTGCTAGCGGCGGGAGGGCCTACGAGCAGTACTTC. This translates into CSASGGRAYEQYF.

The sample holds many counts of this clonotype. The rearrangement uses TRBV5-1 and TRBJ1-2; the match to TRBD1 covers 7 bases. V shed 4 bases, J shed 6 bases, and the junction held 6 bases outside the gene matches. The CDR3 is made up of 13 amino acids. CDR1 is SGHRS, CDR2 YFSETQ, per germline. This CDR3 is CASSPTGYHGYTF. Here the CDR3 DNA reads TGCGCCAGCAGCCCGACAGGGTATCATGGCTACACCTTC.

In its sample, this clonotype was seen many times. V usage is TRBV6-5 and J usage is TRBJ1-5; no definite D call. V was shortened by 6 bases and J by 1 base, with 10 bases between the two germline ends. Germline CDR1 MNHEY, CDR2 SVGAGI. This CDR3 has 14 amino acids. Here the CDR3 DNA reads TGTGCCAGCAGAGAAGGGTTGAGCAATCAGCCCCAGCATTTT. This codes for CASREGLSNQPQHF.

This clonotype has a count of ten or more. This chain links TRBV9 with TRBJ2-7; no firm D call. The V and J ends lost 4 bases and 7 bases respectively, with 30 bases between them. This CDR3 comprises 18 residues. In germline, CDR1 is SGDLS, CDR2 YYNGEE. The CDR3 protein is CASSPTASTAPILGEQYF. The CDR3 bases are TGTGCCAGCAGCCCTACCGCATCAACGGCCCCTATTTTGGGGGAGCAGTACTTC.

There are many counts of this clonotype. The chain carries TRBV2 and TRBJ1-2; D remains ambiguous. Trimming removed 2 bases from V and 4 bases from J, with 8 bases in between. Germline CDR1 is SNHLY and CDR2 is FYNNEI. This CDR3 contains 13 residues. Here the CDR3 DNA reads TGTGCCAGCAGTGAACGGAGGTTCTATGGCTACACCTTC. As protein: CASSERRFYGYTF.

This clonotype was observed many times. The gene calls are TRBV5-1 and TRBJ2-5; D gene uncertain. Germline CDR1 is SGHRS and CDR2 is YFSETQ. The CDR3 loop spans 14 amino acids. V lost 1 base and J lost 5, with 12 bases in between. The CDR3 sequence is CASSLPGFGETQYF. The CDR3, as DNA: TGCGCCAGCAGCTTGCCCGGATTTGGTGAGACCCAGTACTTC.

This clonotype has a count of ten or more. The chain's CDR3 is CASSVLGNSNQPQHF. Here the CDR3 DNA reads TGTGCCAGCAGCGTACTCGGGAATAGCAATCAGCCCCAGCATTTT. The genes are TRBV9 and TRBJ1-5; unclear D gene. CDR1 and CDR2 (germline): SGDLS, YYNGEE. Trimming took 1 base from V and 0 from J, leaving 8 bases between them. CDR3 length equals 15 residues. The entire variable domain, with the rest obtained from reference TRBV9 and TRBJ1-5, is as follows: DSGVTQTPKHLITATGQRVTLRCSPRSGDLSVYWYQQSLDQGLQFLIQYYNGEERAKGNILERFSAQQFPDLHSELNLSSLELGDSALYFCASSVLGNSNQPQHFGDGTRLSIL.

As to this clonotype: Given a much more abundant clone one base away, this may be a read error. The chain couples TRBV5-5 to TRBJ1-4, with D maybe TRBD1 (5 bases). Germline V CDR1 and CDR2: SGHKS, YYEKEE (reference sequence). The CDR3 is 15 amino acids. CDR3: CASSLGWGTNEKPFF. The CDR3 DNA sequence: TGTGCCAGCAGCTTGGGTTGGGGGACTAATGAAAAACCGTTTTTT.

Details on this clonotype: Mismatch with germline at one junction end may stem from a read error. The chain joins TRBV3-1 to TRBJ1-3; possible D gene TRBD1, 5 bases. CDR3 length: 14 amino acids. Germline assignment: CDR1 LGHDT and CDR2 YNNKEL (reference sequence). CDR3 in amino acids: CASSPRDAGDTIYF. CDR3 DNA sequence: TGTGCCAGCAGCCCCCGGGACGCTGGAGACACCATATATTTT.

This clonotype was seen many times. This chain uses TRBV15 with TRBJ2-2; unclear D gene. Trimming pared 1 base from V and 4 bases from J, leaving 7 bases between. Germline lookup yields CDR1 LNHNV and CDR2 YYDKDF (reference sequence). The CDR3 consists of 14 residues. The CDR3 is CATSRAGFTGELFF. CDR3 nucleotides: TGTGCCACCAGCAGAGCCGGCTTCACCGGGGAGCTGTTTTTT.

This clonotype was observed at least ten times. DNA for the CDR3: TGCAGTGCCCCCGGGACTCGCACTAGCACAGATACGCAGTATTTT. Its translation: CSAPGTRTSTDTQYF. J is TRBJ2-3 and V is TRBV20-1; a possible D gene is TRBD2 (6 bases). V was cut by 6 bases and J by 0 bases, with 16 bases left in between. CDR1 DFQATT and CDR2 SNEGSKA come from the germline V gene (reference sequence). The CDR3 contains 15 residues.

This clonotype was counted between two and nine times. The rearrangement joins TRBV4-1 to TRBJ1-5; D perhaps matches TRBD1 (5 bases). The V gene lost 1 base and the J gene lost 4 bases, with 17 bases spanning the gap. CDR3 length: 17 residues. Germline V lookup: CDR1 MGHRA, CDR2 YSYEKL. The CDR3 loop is CASSQGFGHTGNQPQHF. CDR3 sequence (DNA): TGCGCCAGCAGCCAAGGTTTCGGACACACAGGTAATCAGCCCCAGCATTTT.

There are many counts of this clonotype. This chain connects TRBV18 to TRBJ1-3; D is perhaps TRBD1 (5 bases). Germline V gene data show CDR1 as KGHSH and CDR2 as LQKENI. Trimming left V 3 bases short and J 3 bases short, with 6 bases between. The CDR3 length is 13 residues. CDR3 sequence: CASSPGRGNTIYF. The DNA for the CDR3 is TGTGCCAGCTCACCGGGACGTGGAAACACCATATATTTT.

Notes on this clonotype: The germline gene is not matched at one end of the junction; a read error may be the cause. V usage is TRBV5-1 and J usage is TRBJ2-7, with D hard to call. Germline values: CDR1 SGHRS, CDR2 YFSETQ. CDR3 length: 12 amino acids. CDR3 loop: CAGSLGQYEQYF. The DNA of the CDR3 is TGCGCCGGCAGCTTGGGTCAGTATGAGCAGTACTTC.